The source of this T cell receptor (beta chain) is a study of technical replicates of blood from several donors. The trim removed 1 base at V and 0 bases at J, leaving 7 bases unmatched. CDR3 size: 17 residues. CDR1 is LNHNV and CDR2 is YYDKDF in the germline V gene (reference sequence). Data came from immunoSEQ multiplex PCR; TCRdb stores just in-frame clones and leaves some out. Among over 70,000 clones listed, roughly 92% were seen once. Input material: T cells isolated from PBMCs. This chain links TRBV15 with TRBJ2-3, with 7 positions matching TRBD2. This clonotype was sampled from a human donor in good health. CDR3 sequence reads: CATSRGTTSASTDTQYF. The CDR3, as DNA: TGTGCCACCAGCAGAGGGACTACTAGCGCCAGCACAGATACGCAGTATTTT.